The 15 T cell receptor beta chains in this list originate from one sample, sequenced in a study of response to subunit inactivated influenza vaccine. TCRdb analysed the RT-PCR reads with MiXCR anew, one entry per CDR3 protein. In the table there are under 550,000 distinct CDR3 sequences, less than 7.5% of which are singletons. Sequencing used PBMCs from blood, obtained 23 to 25 months after vaccination. The receptors derive from a man aged 50 to 69 who received an inactivated influenza vaccine.

This clonotype was seen ten or more times. V and J are TRBV4-3 and TRBJ1-5; TRBD1 might be the D (5 bases). The CDR3 is 17 residues long. Germline V lookup: CDR1 LGHNA, CDR2 YSLEER. Deletions cut 0 bases from V and 7 bases from J, with 19 bases between. The CDR3 is CASSQDRSGGSYQPQHF. The CDR3 coding sequence is TGCGCCAGCAGCCAAGATCGATCGGGGGGTTCGTACCAGCCCCAGCATTTT.

This rearrangement joins TRBV7-9 to TRBJ1-2; maybe TRBD1 (5 bases). The CDR3 length is 14 residues. Trimming removed 5 bases from V and 4 bases from J, with 14 bases in between. Germline V gene sequence: CDR1 SEHNR, CDR2 FQNEAQ (reference sequence). CDR3: CASSDSKLVYGYTF. The CDR3 DNA reads TGTGCCAGCAGCGACAGTAAATTGGTCTATGGCTACACCTTC. The full variable domain, completed using reference TRBV7-9 and TRBJ1-2, is DTGVSQNPRHKITKRGQNVTFRCDPISEHNRLYWYRQTLGQGPEFLTYFQNEAQLEKSRLLSDRFSAERPKGSFSTLEIQRTEQGDSAMYLCASSDSKLVYGYTFGSGTRLTVV.

This clonotype was seen more than once but under ten times. The chain combines TRBV7-2 with TRBJ2-3; 15 bases align to TRBD2. This CDR3 has 17 residues. V was clipped by 3 bases and J by 8 bases; unmatched bases: 9. Germline assignment: CDR1 SGHTA and CDR2 FQGNSA. As DNA, the CDR3 is TGTGCCAGCAGCTTTACCTCCGGGACTAGCGGGAGGAGTACGCAGTATTTT. This codes for CASSFTSGTSGRSTQYF.

V gene TRBV20-1 combines with J gene TRBJ1-1; 7 bases align to TRBD1. Trimming cost V 3 bases and J 5 bases; bases outside gene matches: 6. Germline-derived CDR1 and CDR2 are DFQATT and SNEGSKA (reference sequence). The CDR3 totals 13 residues. The CDR3 region has the DNA TGCAGTGCTAGCGACCAGGGGGTTACTGAAGCTTTCTTT. Its protein product is CSASDQGVTEAFF.

This clonotype was observed a few times. The chain is built from TRBV7-9 and TRBJ2-5, with unresolved D. CDR3 length: 14 residues. From germline, CDR1 is SEHNR and CDR2 FQNEAQ (reference sequence). V dropped 1 base and J dropped 5 bases, with 11 bases sitting between them. This CDR3 is CASSLGVGIETQYF. CDR3 bases: TGTGCCAGCAGCTTAGGAGTGGGCATCGAGACCCAGTACTTC.

This clonotype was seen at least ten times. The CDR3, as DNA: TGTGCCAGCAGGGGGCTACGGGACAGGGGAAGGAGTGGCTACACCTTC. Translating gives CASRGLRDRGRSGYTF. The V call is TRBV12-3 or TRBV12-4, the J call TRBJ1-2; 10 bases fit TRBD1. CDR3 length: 16 residues. V trimming: 6 bases; J trimming: 7 bases; junction bases outside the gene matches: 14.

This clonotype was counted between two and nine times. This chain uses TRBV3-1 with TRBJ2-3; 7 bases map to TRBD2. V shed 2 bases and J 1 base; nucleotides not matched to a gene: 6. The V gene's germline CDR1 is LGHDT and CDR2 YNNKEL (reference sequence). This CDR3 has 16 residues. CDR3 DNA: TGTGCCAGCAGCCAACGCGGGGGTTCGGGCACAGATACGCAGTATTTT. It specifies CASSQRGGSGTDTQYF.

This clonotype was counted only a few times. The rearrangement uses TRBV20-1 and TRBJ2-1, with 10 bases aligning to TRBD2. The V gene's germline CDR1 is DFQATT and CDR2 SNEGSKA (reference sequence). The CDR3 sequence is 16 residues long. V was pared by 7 bases and J by 0 bases, with 9 bases of the junction left unmatched. CDR3 sequence (DNA): TGCAGTGGCAATCCGGGACTAGCGTCCTCCTACAATGAGCAGTTCTTC. Encoded protein: CSGNPGLASSYNEQFF.

V gene TRBV10-3 combines with J gene TRBJ2-1, with TRBD1 matching over 7 bases. The J segment lost 3 bases and the V segment lost 5 bases, leaving 4 bases of the junction unmatched. This CDR3 is 14 amino acids long. Per germline, CDR1 ENHRY and CDR2 SYGVKD. The chain's CDR3 is CAISLRDSYNEQFF. The CDR3 region has the DNA TGTGCCATCAGTCTCCGGGACAGCTACAATGAGCAGTTCTTC.

This clonotype was seen only a few times. The gene calls are TRBV20-1 and TRBJ1-1; D ambiguous. The CDR3 is 14 residues long. Trimming left V 2 bases short and J 4 bases short, with 14 bases between. CDR1 and CDR2 (germline): DFQATT, SNEGSKA (reference sequence). The CDR3 spells CSARLFGPTTEAFF. The CDR3 DNA reads as TGCAGTGCTAGATTGTTTGGGCCGACCACTGAAGCTTTCTTT.

This clonotype was counted a few times. The chain links TRBV6-2 or TRBV6-3 to TRBJ2-5; D is unclear. Trimming pared 4 bases from V and 5 bases from J, leaving 11 bases between. Germline assignment: CDR1 MNHEY and CDR2 SVGEGT. The length of the CDR3 is 13 residues. The CDR3 reads CASSWQTIETQYF. In DNA form, the CDR3 reads TGTGCCAGCAGTTGGCAGACAATCGAGACCCAGTACTTC.

In its sample, this clonotype ranks as medium-sized. V usage is TRBV29-1 and J usage is TRBJ2-5; D gene ambiguous. The CDR3 runs 10 residues. The V end was cut by 4 bases, the J end by 5 bases, with 5 bases between. CDR1 and CDR2 (germline): SQVTM, ANQGSEA. CDR3 nucleotide sequence: TGCAGCGTTGTATTCGAGACCCAGTACTTC. This translates into CSVVFETQYF.

This clonotype was seen repeatedly, ten times or more. The chain's CDR3 is CASSPRASSYEQYF. The CDR3 nucleotides read TGCGCCAGCAGCCCTAGGGCCAGTTCCTACGAGCAGTACTTC. V and J are TRBV5-1 and TRBJ2-7; no reliable D call. V lost 4 bases, J lost 1 base, and 12 bases lay in between. This CDR3 spans 14 amino acids. Germline CDR1 SGHRS, CDR2 YFSETQ.

In this sample, this clonotype turned up many times. The J gene is TRBJ2-5, the V gene TRBV7-2; 11 bases agree with TRBD2. V lost 5 bases to trimming and J lost 5 bases; unmatched junction nucleotides: 7. Germline loops: CDR1 SGHTA, CDR2 FQGNSA. The CDR3 is 15 residues long. CDR3: CASSLTGLAGETQYF. The DNA of the CDR3 is TGTGCCAGCAGCCTAACCGGACTAGCGGGTGAGACCCAGTACTTC.

In its sample, this clonotype was seen many times. The chain is built from TRBV12-3 or TRBV12-4 and TRBJ2-7, with 8 bases that match TRBD1. J gave up 3 bases and V 6 bases, and 1 base lay outside the gene matches. The CDR3 runs to 12 residues. The CDR3 sequence: CASRGQVYEQYF. In nucleotides, the CDR3 is TGTGCCAGCAGGGGACAGGTCTACGAGCAGTACTTC.